This T cell receptor (beta chain) was observed in a study of T cells in pancreatic ductal adenocarcinoma. The data were produced by immunoSEQ multiplex PCR, yet TCRdb's version contains in-frame clones alone and is incomplete. The sample contains over 15,000 clones, about nine tenths of which appear only once. The CDR3 runs to 16 residues. The germline V gene has CDR1 SGHRS and CDR2 YFSETQ. Trimming removed 0 bases from V and 5 bases from J; junction bases left unmatched: 9. Surgery without prior neoadjuvant therapy was the treatment of the selected pancreatic ductal adenocarcinoma patients. The sample consisted of PBMCs. This sequence originates from a human donor with pancreatic ductal adenocarcinoma. This chain connects TRBV5-1 to TRBJ2-5; 8 positions match TRBD1. In DNA, the CDR3 is TGCGCCAGCAGCTTGGTGGCGCAGGGGGCTACTGAGACCCAGTACTTC. Amino acids: CASSLVAQGATETQYF. The whole variable domain, remainder taken from reference TRBV5-1 and TRBJ2-5, is KAGVTQTPRYLIKTRGQQVTLSCSPISGHRSVSWYQQTPGQGLQFLFEYFSETQRNKGNFPGRFSGRQFSNSRSEMNVSTLELGDSALYLCASSLVAQGATETQYFGPGTRLLVL.